This T cell receptor beta chain was sequenced in a study of blood T cell repertoires in COVID-19. Participants spanned ages about 18 to 90 years and resided in about two dozen US areas. In Cohort 3, a recovered donor had either two negative PCRs, clearance, or symptom resolution. Germline CDR1 is MRHNA and CDR2 is SNTAGT. Trimming removed 3 bases at V and 8 bases at J, with 22 bases between. CDR3 length equals 16 residues. Per the study methods: Reference gene primer amplification gave nucleated cell count estimates. Libraries were prepared by immunoSEQ multiplex PCR; TCRdb keeps only in-frame clonotypes and omits some of them. V and J calls and clone size follow that table, whereas D and trimming were derived from the DNA. Of over 200,000 clones listed, about 81% are singletons.

This clonotype originated in a middle-aged man who had recovered from COVID-19. Sequenced material: PBMCs or T cells enriched from blood (not recorded which). V gene TRBV6-4 combines with J gene TRBJ1-2; D gene ambiguous. This CDR3 reads CASSDTAEDGRGGYTF. The CDR3 DNA is TGTGCCAGCAGTGATACCGCCGAGGACGGCCGAGGGGGCTACACCTTC.